The 25 T cell receptor beta chains given below trace back to one sample, sequenced in a study of T cells in Graves' hyperthyroidism and ophthalmopathy. RNA transcripts served as the template for amplifying TCR beta CDR3 regions. The HTBI primer set was used in a first-round RT-PCR of the TCR CDR3. TCRdb re-analysed the multiplex PCR reads in MiXCR, keeping a single row per CDR3 protein. This table has roughly 400,000 distinct CDR3 sequences, more than 12% appearing once. What was sequenced was blood. All receptors come from a middle-aged man with Graves' ophthalmopathy.

The rearrangement uses TRBV5-1 and TRBJ2-7, with 7 bases lining up with TRBD1. Germline CDR1 and CDR2: SGHRS and YFSETQ. The CDR3 has 12 residues. The V gene end was trimmed by 0 bases and the J gene end by 6 bases; junction bases not matched to a gene: 0. In DNA, the CDR3 is TGCGCCAGCAGCTTGGACAGGGGCGAGCAGTACTTC. Translation gives CASSLDRGEQYF.

This clonotype has ten or more counts. The chain recombines TRBV9 with TRBJ1-2, with 12 bases that match TRBD1. V was clipped by 3 bases and J by 6 bases; unmatched bases: 12. CDR3 length: 17 residues. From germline, CDR1 is SGDLS and CDR2 YYNGEE. CDR3 sequence reads: CASSATAVGTGGNGYTF. In DNA form, the CDR3 reads TGTGCCAGCAGCGCGACAGCCGTGGGGACAGGGGGCAATGGCTACACCTTC.

This clonotype was counted only a few times. The J gene is TRBJ2-3, the V gene TRBV5-6; 9 nucleotides line up with TRBD2. The CDR3 extends over 14 amino acids. V shed 3 bases, J shed 4 bases, and the junction held 3 bases outside the gene matches. Germline V gene data show CDR1 as SGHDT and CDR2 as YYEEEE. Written as DNA, the CDR3 is TGTGCCAGCAGCTGGACTAGCGACGCAGATACGCAGTATTTT. This encodes CASSWTSDADTQYF.

The sample holds a few counts of this clonotype. The J gene is TRBJ2-7, the V gene TRBV3-1; D is tentatively TRBD1 or TRBD2 (7 bases each). CDR1 and CDR2 (germline): LGHDT, YNNKEL (reference sequence). Deletions cut 2 bases from V and 3 bases from J, with 14 bases between. The CDR3 has 15 residues. In nucleotides, the CDR3 is TGTGCCAGCAGCCAAAACGCAGGGGGGGTCTACGAGCAGTACTTC. Residues: CASSQNAGGVYEQYF.

This clonotype was detected a few times. The V and J genes are TRBV4-1 and TRBJ2-4; no clear D. V lost 0 bases, J lost 0 bases, and 9 bases lay in between. This CDR3 region has 16 residues. In germline, CDR1 is MGHRA, CDR2 YSYEKL. This chain's CDR3 is CASSQDETLAKNIQYF. The CDR3 DNA reads TGCGCCAGCAGCCAAGACGAGACTCTAGCCAAAAACATTCAGTACTTC.

This clonotype was seen at least ten times. The chain joins TRBV7-3 to TRBJ2-6; weak D call: TRBD2 (6 bases). The CDR3 has 18 amino acids. Deletions cut 1 base from V and 2 bases from J, with 15 bases between. CDR1 and CDR2 from the germline V gene are SGHTA and FQGTGA. The CDR3 protein is CASSLKSAGTAGANVLTF. The CDR3 DNA follows: TGTGCCAGCAGCTTAAAGTCGGCAGGGACTGCTGGGGCCAACGTCCTGACTTTC.

In its sample, this clonotype was seen a few times. This rearrangement joins TRBV9 to TRBJ2-7; weak D call: TRBD2 (6 bases). V gave up 0 bases and J gave up 2 bases, with 12 bases separating them. The germline V gene encodes CDR1 SGDLS and CDR2 YYNGEE. The CDR3 totals 15 residues. In DNA form, the CDR3 reads TGTGCCAGCAGCGTAGCCTCGGGGGAGGCCTACGAGCAGTACTTC. Translation gives CASSVASGEAYEQYF. Combining the CDR3 with reference TRBV9 and TRBJ2-7 gives the whole variable domain DSGVTQTPKHLITATGQRVTLRCSPRSGDLSVYWYQQSLDQGLQFLIQYYNGEERAKGNILERFSAQQFPDLHSELNLSSLELGDSALYFCASSVASGEAYEQYFGPGTRLTVT.

This clonotype was seen a few times. The rearrangement links TRBV4-1 to TRBJ1-2; 7 bases line up with TRBD1. Germline V gene data show CDR1 as MGHRA and CDR2 as YSYEKL. CDR3 length equals 16 residues. V shed 0 bases, J shed 7 bases, and the junction held 11 bases outside the gene matches. The CDR3 DNA reads TGCGCCAGCAGCCAAGACCCAGGGACAGATGTTGCTGGCTACACCTTC. Residues: CASSQDPGTDVAGYTF.

Many counts were recorded for this clonotype. The V call is TRBV14, the J call TRBJ2-1, with TRBD2 matching 7 bases. The CDR3 totals 18 residues. Germline CDR1 is SGHDN and CDR2 is FVKESK. The ends lost 0 bases at V and 4 bases at J; junction bases unmatched: 12. DNA of the CDR3: TGTGCCAGCAGCCAAGATTTGCTCTCGGCTAGCGGTTACAATGAGCAGTTCTTC. Translation: CASSQDLLSASGYNEQFF.

The rearrangement joins TRBV29-1 to TRBJ1-1, with a possible D match to TRBD1 (5 bases). Germline loops: CDR1 SQVTM, CDR2 ANQGSEA. The CDR3 runs 13 residues. V gave up 6 bases and J gave up 1 base, with 12 bases separating them. CDR3 bases: TGCAGCGTAACCAAGACAGCGAACACTGAAGCTTTCTTT. This encodes CSVTKTANTEAFF.

This clonotype was observed at least ten times. The chain links TRBV7-8 to TRBJ1-2, with 10 bases aligning to TRBD1. The CDR3 spans 17 residues. The germline CDR1 and CDR2 sequences are SGHVS and FQNEAQ. V dropped 2 bases and J dropped 2; count of bases not matched to a gene: 8. This CDR3 is CASSLKAGQGENYGYTF. The CDR3 DNA is TGTGCCAGCAGCTTAAAGGCAGGACAGGGGGAAAACTATGGCTACACCTTC.

This clonotype appeared a few times. The gene calls are TRBV6-1 and TRBJ2-7; D is perhaps TRBD2 (5 bases). V was clipped by 6 bases and J by 1 base, with 16 bases between them. This CDR3 has 15 amino acids. The germline gives CDR1 MNHNS, CDR2 SASEGT. The CDR3 region has the DNA TGTGCCAGCAGCCCTGAAGCGGAGCTGTCCTACGAGCAGTACTTC. Its translation is CASSPEAELSYEQYF.

Note on this clonotype: The germline gene is not matched at one end of the junction; a read error may be the cause. The rearrangement uses TRBV30 and TRBJ1-2; TRBD1 matches at 8 bases. CDR1 GTSNPN and CDR2 SVGIG come from the germline V gene (reference sequence). CDR3 length: 13 residues. The CDR3 DNA is TGTGCATGGACACCGACAGGGGACATAGGCTACACCTTC. It translates to CAWTPTGDIGYTF.

This clonotype was seen many times. The chain carries TRBV4-1 and TRBJ2-7; 7 bases line up with TRBD2. Per germline, CDR1 MGHRA and CDR2 YSYEKL. The CDR3 is made up of 16 amino acids. Unmatched junction bases numbered 7, after V lost 2 bases and J lost 0 bases. CDR3 in amino acids: CASSQKSGARSYEQYF. The CDR3 bases are TGCGCCAGCAGCCAAAAGAGCGGGGCCCGCTCCTACGAGCAGTACTTC.

A remark on this clonotype: A much bigger clone sits one base away, suggesting this may be a read error. The CDR3 does not close with the conserved phenylalanine or tryptophan, likely indicating a read error. This chain links TRBV5-1 with TRBJ2-2, with D hard to call. Germline V gene lookup returns CDR1 SGHRS and CDR2 YFSETQ. V lost 0 bases to trimming and J lost 4 bases, with 10 bases between them. CDR3 length: 15 residues. CDR3 sequence (DNA): TGCGCCAGCAGCTTGGCCGCCTCCACCACCGGGGAGCTGTTTCTT. This codes for CASSLAASTTGELFL.

This clonotype was recorded many times. The chain carries TRBV27 and TRBJ2-5; 9 bases are shared with TRBD1. Trimming removed 5 bases from V and 8 bases from J; junction bases left unmatched: 9. The CDR3 has 14 amino acids. Germline-derived CDR1 and CDR2 are MNHEY and SMNVEV (reference sequence). DNA for the CDR3: TGTGCCAGCAGTCCCAAGACAGGGGGGGGAACCCAGTACTTC. It specifies CASSPKTGGGTQYF.

This clonotype showed up just once. This may be a read error: a much more frequent sequence differs by one nucleotide. Given the absence of the conserved phenylalanine or tryptophan at the CDR3 end, a read error is likely. The chain joins TRBV7-9 to TRBJ2-1, with D unclear. The CDR3 consists of 12 residues. In germline, CDR1 is SEHNR, CDR2 FQNEAQ (reference sequence). V lost 5 bases, J lost 8 bases, and 10 bases lay in between. CDR3 nucleotide sequence: TGTGCCAGCAGCCAGGCCCTGGATGAGCAGTTCTCC. Its translation is CASSQALDEQFS.

This clonotype was recorded a few times. The rearrangement uses TRBV29-1 and TRBJ2-2; D gene ambiguous. V shed 4 bases and J shed 2 bases, with 8 bases lying between them. Per the germline V gene, CDR1 is SQVTM and CDR2 is ANQGSEA. This CDR3 has 13 amino acids. Written as DNA, the CDR3 is TGCAGCGTTGGGGCCACTAACACCGGGGAGCTGTTTTTT. Its translation: CSVGATNTGELFF.

This chain uses TRBV27 with TRBJ2-7; D might be TRBD1 or TRBD2, each matching 5 bases. CDR1 and CDR2 (germline): MNHEY, SMNVEV (reference sequence). The V and J ends lost 5 bases and 6 bases respectively, with 17 bases between them. The CDR3 is 14 amino acids. The CDR3 loop is CASSASTGPCEQYF. In DNA, the CDR3 is TGTGCCAGCAGTGCATCGACGGGACCCTGCGAGCAGTACTTC.

The rearrangement uses TRBV28 and TRBJ2-4, with a possible D match to TRBD1 (5 bases). The CDR3 covers 14 residues. Germline assignment: CDR1 MDHEN and CDR2 SYDVKM. Trimming took 6 bases from V and 3 from J, leaving 12 bases between them. The CDR3 loop is CASSPGWDKNIQYF. For the CDR3, the DNA is TGTGCCAGCAGCCCAGGGTGGGACAAAAACATTCAGTACTTC. The entire variable domain, with the rest obtained from reference TRBV28 and TRBJ2-4, is as follows: DVKVTQSSRYLVKRTGEKVFLECVQDMDHENMFWYRQDPGLGLRLIYFSYDVKMKEKGDIPEGYSVSREKKERFSLILESASTNQTSMYLCASSPGWDKNIQYFGAGTRLSVL.

There are a few counts of this clonotype. The chain recombines TRBV28 with TRBJ2-3; a possible D gene is TRBD1 (5 bases). V was trimmed by 4 bases and J by 4 bases, leaving 15 bases between them. The germline V gene has CDR1 MDHEN and CDR2 SYDVKM. CDR3 size: 15 residues. Here the CDR3 reads CASSSPAQGPDTQYF. CDR3 sequence (DNA): TGTGCCAGCAGTTCCCCGGCGCAGGGCCCAGATACGCAGTATTTT.

This clonotype was observed a handful of times. The CDR3 region is CSARGDGVSYEQYF. DNA for the CDR3: TGCAGTGCTAGAGGTGACGGGGTTTCCTACGAGCAGTACTTC. The V and J genes are TRBV20-1 and TRBJ2-7, with a weak D call TRBD2 (5 bases). This CDR3 has 14 amino acids. CDR1 and CDR2 (germline): DFQATT, SNEGSKA (reference sequence). Between the trimmed V and J ends, which lost 1 base and 1 base, there was a span of 11 bases.

There are many counts of this clonotype. The rearrangement joins TRBV11-2 to TRBJ2-3; 7 bases match TRBD2. V lost 1 base and J lost 1; bases outside the gene matches: 8. CDR3 length equals 17 residues. The V gene's germline CDR1 is SGHAT and CDR2 FQNNGV. CDR3 DNA: TGTGCCAGCAGCTTAGGTGAGCGGGACTATCGCACAGATACGCAGTATTTT. This gives the protein CASSLGERDYRTDTQYF.

As for this clonotype: A much larger clonotype is one base distant, so this may be a read error. The CDR3 nucleotides read TGTGATAGCAGCGCTCGGGGCGGGATCGCAGATACGCAGTATTTT. Translation: CDSSARGGIADTQYF. This chain uses TRBV7-7 with TRBJ2-3; TRBD2 is a possible D gene (6 bases). Germline V gene data show CDR1 as SSHAT and CDR2 as FNYEAQ (reference sequence). This CDR3 comprises 15 residues.

There are many counts of this clonotype. The V call is TRBV30, the J call TRBJ2-2; 12 nucleotides line up with TRBD2. The ends lost 3 bases at V and 2 bases at J; junction bases unmatched: 4. The CDR3 length is 16 residues. Germline V gene data show CDR1 as GTSNPN and CDR2 as SVGIG (reference sequence). The CDR3 DNA reads as TGTGCCTGGAGGGCTAGCGGGAGGGTAAACACCGGGGAGCTGTTTTTT. Its translation is CAWRASGRVNTGELFF. Together with reference TRBV30 and TRBJ2-2, the CDR3 gives the full variable domain: SQTIHQWPATLVQPVGSPLSLECTVEGTSNPNLYWYRQAAGRGLQLLFYSVGIGQISSEVPQNLSASRPQDRQFILSSKKLLLSDSGFYLCAWRASGRVNTGELFFGEGSRLTVL.